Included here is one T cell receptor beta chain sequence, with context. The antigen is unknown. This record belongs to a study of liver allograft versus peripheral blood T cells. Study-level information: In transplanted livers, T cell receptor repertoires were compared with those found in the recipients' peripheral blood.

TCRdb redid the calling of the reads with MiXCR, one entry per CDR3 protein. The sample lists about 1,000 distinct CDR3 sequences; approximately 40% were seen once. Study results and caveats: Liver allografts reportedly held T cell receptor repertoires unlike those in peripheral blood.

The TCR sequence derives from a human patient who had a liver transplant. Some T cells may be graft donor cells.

The CDR3 bases are TGTGCCAGCAGTTTATCCCAACCTGCAACTAATGAAAAACTGTTTTTT. The encoded protein is CASSLSQPATNEKLFF. This sequence joins TRBV27 and TRBJ1-4; D gene uncertain. The CDR3 has 16 residues. From germline, CDR1 is MNHEY and CDR2 SMNVEV (reference sequence). The V end lost 0 bases, the J end lost 0 bases, and 8 bases lay between the germline ends.